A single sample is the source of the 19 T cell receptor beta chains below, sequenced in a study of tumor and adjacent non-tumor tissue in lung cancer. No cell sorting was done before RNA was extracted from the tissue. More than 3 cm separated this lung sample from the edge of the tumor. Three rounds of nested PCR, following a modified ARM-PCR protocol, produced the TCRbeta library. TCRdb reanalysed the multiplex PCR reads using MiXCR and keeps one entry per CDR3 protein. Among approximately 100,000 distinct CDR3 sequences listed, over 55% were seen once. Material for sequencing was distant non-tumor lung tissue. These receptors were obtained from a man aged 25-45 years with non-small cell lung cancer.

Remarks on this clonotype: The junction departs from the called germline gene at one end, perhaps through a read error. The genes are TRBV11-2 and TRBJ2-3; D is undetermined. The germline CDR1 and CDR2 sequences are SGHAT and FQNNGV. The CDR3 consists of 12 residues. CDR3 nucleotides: TGTGCCGGCAGCGCACTATCTGGTACGCAGTATTTT. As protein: CAGSALSGTQYF.

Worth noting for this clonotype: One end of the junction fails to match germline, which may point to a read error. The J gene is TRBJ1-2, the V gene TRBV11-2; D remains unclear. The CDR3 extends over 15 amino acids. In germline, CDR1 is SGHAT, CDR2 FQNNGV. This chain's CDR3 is CAGSSSVGSGYGYTF. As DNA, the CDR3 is TGTGCCGGCAGCTCATCGGTCGGTTCCGGCTATGGCTACACCTTT.

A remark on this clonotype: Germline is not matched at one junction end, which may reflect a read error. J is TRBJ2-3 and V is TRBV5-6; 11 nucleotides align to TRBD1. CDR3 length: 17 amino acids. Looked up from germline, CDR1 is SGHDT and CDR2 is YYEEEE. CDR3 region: CASSLTPGTGGGDAQYF. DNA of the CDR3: TGTGCAAGCAGCTTGACCCCCGGGACAGGGGGTGGAGATGCGCAGTATTTT.

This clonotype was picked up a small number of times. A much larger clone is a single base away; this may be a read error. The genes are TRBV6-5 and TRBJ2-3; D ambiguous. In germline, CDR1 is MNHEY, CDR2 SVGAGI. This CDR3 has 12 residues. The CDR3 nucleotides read TGTGCCAGCAGTTACAATTCAGATGCGCAGTATTTT. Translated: CASSYNSDAQYF.

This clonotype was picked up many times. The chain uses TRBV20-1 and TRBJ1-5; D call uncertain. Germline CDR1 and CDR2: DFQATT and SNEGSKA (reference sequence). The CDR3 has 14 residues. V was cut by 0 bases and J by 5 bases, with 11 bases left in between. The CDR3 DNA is TGCAGTGCTAGAGAAGGGCAGGAGTATCAGCCCCAGCATTTT. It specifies CSAREGQEYQPQHF.

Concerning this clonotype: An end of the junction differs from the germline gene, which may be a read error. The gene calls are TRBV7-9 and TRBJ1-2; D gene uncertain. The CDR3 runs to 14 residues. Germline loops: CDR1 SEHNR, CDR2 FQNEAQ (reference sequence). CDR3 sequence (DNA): TGTACAAGCAGCCCCTTATTGGGAAACTATGGCTATACCTTC. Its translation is CTSSPLLGNYGYTF. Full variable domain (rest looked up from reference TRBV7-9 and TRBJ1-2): DTGVSQNPRHKITKRGQNVTFRCDPISEHNRLYWYRQTLGQGPEFLTYFQNEAQLEKSRLLSDRFSAERPKGSFSTLEIQRTEQGDSAMYLCTSSPLLGNYGYTFGSGTRLTVV.

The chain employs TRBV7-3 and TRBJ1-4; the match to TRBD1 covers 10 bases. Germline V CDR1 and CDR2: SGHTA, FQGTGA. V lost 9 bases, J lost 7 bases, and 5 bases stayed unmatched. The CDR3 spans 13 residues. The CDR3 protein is CASKGTGVEKLFF. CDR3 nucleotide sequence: TGTGCCAGTAAGGGGACAGGGGTTGAAAAACTGTTTTTT.

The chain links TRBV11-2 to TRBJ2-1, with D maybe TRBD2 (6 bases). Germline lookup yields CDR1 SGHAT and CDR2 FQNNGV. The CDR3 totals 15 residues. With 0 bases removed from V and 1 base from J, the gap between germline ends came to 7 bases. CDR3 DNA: TGTGCCAGCAGCTTAGATCGGGGGTCCTACAATGAGCAGTTCTTC. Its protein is CASSLDRGSYNEQFF.

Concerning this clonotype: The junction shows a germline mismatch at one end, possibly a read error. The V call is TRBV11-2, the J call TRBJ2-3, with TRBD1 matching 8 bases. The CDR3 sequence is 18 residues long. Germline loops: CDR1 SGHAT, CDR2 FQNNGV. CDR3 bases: TGTGCCAGCGGCCCGCGCCACCTACAGGGGGTGAACACAGGTACGCAGTATTTT. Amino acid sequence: CASGPRHLQGVNTGTQYF.

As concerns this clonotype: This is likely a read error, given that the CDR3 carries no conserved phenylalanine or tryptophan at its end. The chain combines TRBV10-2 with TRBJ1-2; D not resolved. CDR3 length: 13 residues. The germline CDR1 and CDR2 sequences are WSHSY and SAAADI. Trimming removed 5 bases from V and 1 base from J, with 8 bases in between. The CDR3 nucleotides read TGCGCCAGCAGTCAACATGATAACTATGGCTACACCGTC. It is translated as CASSQHDNYGYTV.

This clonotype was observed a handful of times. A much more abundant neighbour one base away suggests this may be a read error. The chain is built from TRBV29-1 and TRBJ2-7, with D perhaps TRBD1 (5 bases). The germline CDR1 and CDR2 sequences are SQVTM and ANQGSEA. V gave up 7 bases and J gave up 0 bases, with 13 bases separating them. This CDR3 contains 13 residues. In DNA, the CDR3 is TGCAGCGGAGTATCCAGGGACTCCTACGAGCAGTACTTC. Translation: CSGVSRDSYEQYF.

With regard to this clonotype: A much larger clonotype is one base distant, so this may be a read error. For the CDR3, the DNA is TGTGCCATCAGGGGGGGACAAGTCAACTATGGCTACACCTTC. Amino acid sequence: CAIRGGQVNYGYTF. The V gene is TRBV10-3, the J gene TRBJ1-2; D is possibly TRBD1 (6 bases). V was clipped by 6 bases and J by 2 bases, with 13 bases between them. CDR3 length equals 14 residues. Germline V CDR1 and CDR2: ENHRY, SYGVKD.

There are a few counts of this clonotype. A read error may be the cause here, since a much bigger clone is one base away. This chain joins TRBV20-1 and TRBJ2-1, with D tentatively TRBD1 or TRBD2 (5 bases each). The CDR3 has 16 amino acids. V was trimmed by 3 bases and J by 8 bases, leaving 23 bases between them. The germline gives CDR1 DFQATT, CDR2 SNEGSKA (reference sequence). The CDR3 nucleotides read TGCAGTGCTAGGACACCCCAGGGTGGAGGAGGCGATGAGCAGTTCTTC. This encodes CSARTPQGGGGDEQFF.

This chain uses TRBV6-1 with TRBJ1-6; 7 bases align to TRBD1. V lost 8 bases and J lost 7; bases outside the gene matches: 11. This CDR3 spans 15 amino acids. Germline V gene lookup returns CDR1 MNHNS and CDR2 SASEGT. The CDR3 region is CASRGAYRGNSPLHF. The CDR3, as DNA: TGTGCCAGCCGAGGGGCCTACAGGGGCAATTCACCCCTCCACTTT.

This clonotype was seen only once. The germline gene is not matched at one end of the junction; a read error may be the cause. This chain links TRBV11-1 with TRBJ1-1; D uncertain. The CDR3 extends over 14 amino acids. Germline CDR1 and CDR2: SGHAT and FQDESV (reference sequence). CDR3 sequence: CVSSWKAVNTEAFF. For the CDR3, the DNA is TGTGTCAGCAGCTGGAAAGCTGTGAACACTGAAGCATTCTTT.

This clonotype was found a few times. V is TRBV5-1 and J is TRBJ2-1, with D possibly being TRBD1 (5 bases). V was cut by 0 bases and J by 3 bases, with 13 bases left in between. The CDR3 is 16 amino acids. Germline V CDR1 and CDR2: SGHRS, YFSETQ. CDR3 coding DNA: TGCGCCAGCAGCTTGGCCAAAGGACACCTCTACAATGAGCAGTTCTTC. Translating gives CASSLAKGHLYNEQFF.

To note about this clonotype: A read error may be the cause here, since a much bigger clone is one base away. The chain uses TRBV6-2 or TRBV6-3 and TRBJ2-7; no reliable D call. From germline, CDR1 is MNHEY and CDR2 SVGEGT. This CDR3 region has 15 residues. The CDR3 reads CASTYSTRNLYEQYF. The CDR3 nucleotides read TGTGCCAGCACTTACTCGACCAGGAACCTTTACGAGCAGTACTTC.

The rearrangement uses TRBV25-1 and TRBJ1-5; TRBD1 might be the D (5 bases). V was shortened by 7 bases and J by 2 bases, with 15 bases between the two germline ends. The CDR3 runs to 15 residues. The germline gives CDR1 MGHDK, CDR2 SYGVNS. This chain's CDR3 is CASTKWGVCNQPQHF. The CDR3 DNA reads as TGTGCCAGCACCAAATGGGGGGTTTGCAATCAGCCCCAGCATTTT.

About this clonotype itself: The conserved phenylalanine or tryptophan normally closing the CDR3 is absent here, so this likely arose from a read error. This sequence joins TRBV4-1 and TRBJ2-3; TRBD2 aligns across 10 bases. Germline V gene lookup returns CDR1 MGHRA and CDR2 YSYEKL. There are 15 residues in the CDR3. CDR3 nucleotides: TGCGCCTGCAGCCGGCTAGCGGGAGTGGCAGATACGCAGTATCTT. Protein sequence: CACSRLAGVADTQYL.